This is a list of T cell receptor beta chains from one sample in a study of blood T cell repertoires in COVID-19. Some clones are missing from TCRdb's copy, which holds only in-frame ones; the method was immunoSEQ multiplex PCR. The sample contains around 200,000 clones, around 89% of which appear only once. The sequenced sample consisted of PBMCs or T cells enriched from blood (not recorded which). Receptors were obtained from a woman aged 18-29 years who had recovered from COVID-19. CDR3s include the opening cysteine and the closing phenylalanine or tryptophan. The order of the fields is D gene, clone size, V gene, J gene, CDR3 protein, CDR3 DNA. The D gene is left open where the match is weak. A row's size may be missing; if present it is once, few, many or a size class.

d_call: NA
clone_size: once
v_call: TRBV5-1
j_call: TRBJ2-2
cdr3_aa: CASSPRLTGELFF
cdr3_nt: TGCGCCAGCAGCCCCAGGTTAACCGGGGAGCTGTTTTTT

d_call: TRBD1
clone_size: NA
v_call: TRBV3-1/TRBV3-2
j_call: TRBJ1-2
cdr3_aa: CASSQGQGAGGYTF
cdr3_nt: TGTGCCAGCAGCCAAGGGCAGGGGGCGGGTGGCTACACCTTC

d_call: TRBD1
clone_size: NA
v_call: TRBV5-1
j_call: TRBJ1-6
cdr3_aa: CASSLGQGGPPLHF
cdr3_nt: TGCGCCAGCAGCTTGGGACAGGGTGGTCCACCCCTCCACTTT

d_call: NA
clone_size: NA
v_call: TRBV2
j_call: TRBJ1-4
cdr3_aa: CASSDDSAENEKLFF
cdr3_nt: TGTGCCAGCAGTGACGACAGCGCGGAGAATGAAAAACTGTTTTTT

d_call: TRBD2
clone_size: NA
v_call: TRBV6-5
j_call: TRBJ2-7
cdr3_aa: CASRPWREGGYEQYF
cdr3_nt: TGTGCCAGCCGCCCGTGGCGGGAGGGAGGCTACGAGCAGTACTTC

d_call: TRBD2
clone_size: NA
v_call: TRBV19
j_call: TRBJ2-7
cdr3_aa: CASSGLAAYEQYF
cdr3_nt: TGTGCCAGTTCGGGACTAGCGGCCTACGAGCAGTACTTC

d_call: NA
clone_size: NA
v_call: TRBV7-2
j_call: TRBJ2-5
cdr3_aa: CASSLFHTQRETQYF
cdr3_nt: TGTGCCAGCAGCTTATTCCACACCCAGAGGGAGACCCAGTACTTC

d_call: NA
clone_size: NA
v_call: TRBV20-1
j_call: TRBJ2-1
cdr3_aa: CSARSGQEQFF
cdr3_nt: TGCAGTGCTAGGTCGGGTCAAGAGCAGTTCTTC

d_call: TRBD1
clone_size: NA
v_call: TRBV7-6
j_call: TRBJ2-7
cdr3_aa: CASSPRQGKYF
cdr3_nt: TGTGCCAGCAGCCCCCGACAGGGGAAGTACTTC

d_call: NA
clone_size: NA
v_call: TRBV2
j_call: TRBJ1-1
cdr3_aa: CASRFGDTEAFF
cdr3_nt: TGTGCCAGCAGATTCGGGGACACTGAAGCTTTCTTT

d_call: TRBD1
clone_size: NA
v_call: TRBV20-1
j_call: TRBJ1-6
cdr3_aa: CSGKQGRSLHF
cdr3_nt: TGCAGTGGTAAACAGGGGAGATCCCTCCACTTT

d_call: TRBD1
clone_size: NA
v_call: TRBV19
j_call: TRBJ2-6
cdr3_aa: CASRRDRVLGGANVLTF
cdr3_nt: TGTGCCAGCCGGCGAGACAGGGTCCTGGGGGGGGCCAACGTCCTGACTTTC

d_call: NA
clone_size: NA
v_call: TRBV2
j_call: TRBJ1-3
cdr3_aa: CASRGYGNTIYF
cdr3_nt: TGTGCCAGCCGAGGGTACGGAAACACCATATATTTT

d_call: TRBD2
clone_size: NA
v_call: TRBV28
j_call: TRBJ2-3
cdr3_aa: CASSPGLAGVLGDTQYF
cdr3_nt: TGTGCCAGCAGTCCTGGACTAGCGGGAGTTTTGGGAGATACGCAGTATTTT

d_call: TRBD2
clone_size: few
v_call: TRBV24-1
j_call: TRBJ2-7
cdr3_aa: CATSDSAWRRELDEQYF
cdr3_nt: TGTGCCACCAGTGATTCGGCCTGGCGGCGGGAGCTCGACGAGCAGTACTTC

d_call: TRBD2
clone_size: once
v_call: TRBV15
j_call: TRBJ2-1
cdr3_aa: CATSRDQLAGLREQFF
cdr3_nt: TGTGCCACCAGCAGAGATCAGCTAGCGGGTCTTCGGGAGCAGTTCTTC

d_call: TRBD1
clone_size: NA
v_call: TRBV5-1
j_call: TRBJ1-4
cdr3_aa: CASSATGDDEKLFF
cdr3_nt: TGCGCCAGCAGCGCCACAGGGGACGATGAAAAACTGTTTTTT

d_call: TRBD1
clone_size: NA
v_call: TRBV28
j_call: TRBJ2-7
cdr3_aa: CASSTPGQGAHEQYF
cdr3_nt: TGTGCCAGCAGTACACCGGGACAGGGGGCCCACGAGCAGTACTTC

d_call: TRBD2
clone_size: NA
v_call: TRBV7-3
j_call: TRBJ2-3
cdr3_aa: CASSPSGGRADTQYF
cdr3_nt: TGTGCCAGCAGCCCAAGTGGGGGGAGGGCAGATACGCAGTATTTT

d_call: TRBD1
clone_size: NA
v_call: TRBV19
j_call: TRBJ1-4
cdr3_aa: CASRPQSGTGPEKLFF
cdr3_nt: TGTGCCAGTAGACCTCAATCCGGGACAGGCCCTGAAAAACTGTTTTTT

d_call: NA
clone_size: NA
v_call: TRBV12-3/TRBV12-4
j_call: TRBJ2-3
cdr3_aa: CASSFTGPDTQYF
cdr3_nt: TGTGCCAGCAGTTTTACAGGGCCAGATACGCAGTATTTT

d_call: TRBD2
clone_size: NA
v_call: TRBV30
j_call: TRBJ2-7
cdr3_aa: CAWTGGSGEQYF
cdr3_nt: TGTGCCTGGACCGGGGGGAGCGGCGAGCAGTACTTC

d_call: TRBD1
clone_size: NA
v_call: TRBV6-1
j_call: TRBJ1-3
cdr3_aa: CASSEALRPGGLSGNTIYF
cdr3_nt: TGTGCCAGCAGTGAAGCGCTGAGGCCAGGGGGACTCTCTGGAAACACCATATATTTT

d_call: NA
clone_size: NA
v_call: TRBV2
j_call: TRBJ2-7
cdr3_aa: CASNQYSGTYEQYF
cdr3_nt: TGTGCCAGCAACCAGTATTCAGGGACCTACGAGCAGTACTTC

d_call: TRBD1
clone_size: NA
v_call: TRBV11-2
j_call: TRBJ2-5
cdr3_aa: CASSLAGQTQETQYF
cdr3_nt: TGTGCCAGCAGCTTAGCGGGACAGACACAAGAGACCCAGTACTTC

d_call: NA
clone_size: NA
v_call: TRBV30
j_call: TRBJ2-2
cdr3_aa: CAWSIHRVGTGELFF
cdr3_nt: TGTGCCTGGAGTATACACAGGGTCGGCACCGGGGAGCTGTTTTTT

d_call: NA
clone_size: NA
v_call: TRBV5-8
j_call: TRBJ1-4
cdr3_aa: CASSATKRRSEKLFF
cdr3_nt: TGTGCCAGCAGCGCGACCAAGAGGAGGAGTGAAAAACTGTTTTTT

d_call: NA
clone_size: NA
v_call: TRBV18
j_call: TRBJ2-1
cdr3_aa: CASSPSTGVNEQFF
cdr3_nt: TGTGCCAGCTCACCCTCAACCGGGGTGAATGAGCAGTTCTTC

d_call: TRBD1
clone_size: NA
v_call: TRBV19
j_call: TRBJ1-5
cdr3_aa: CASRTGGYSNQPQHF
cdr3_nt: TGTGCCAGCCGAACAGGGGGCTATAGCAATCAGCCCCAGCATTTT

d_call: TRBD1
clone_size: NA
v_call: TRBV7-3
j_call: TRBJ2-3
cdr3_aa: CASSRTGGDITDTQYF
cdr3_nt: TGTGCCAGCAGCCGGACAGGGGGCGATATCACAGATACGCAGTATTTT

d_call: NA
clone_size: NA
v_call: TRBV18
j_call: TRBJ2-3
cdr3_aa: CASSQRDKDTQYF
cdr3_nt: TGTGCCAGCTCACAGAGGGACAAAGATACGCAGTATTTT